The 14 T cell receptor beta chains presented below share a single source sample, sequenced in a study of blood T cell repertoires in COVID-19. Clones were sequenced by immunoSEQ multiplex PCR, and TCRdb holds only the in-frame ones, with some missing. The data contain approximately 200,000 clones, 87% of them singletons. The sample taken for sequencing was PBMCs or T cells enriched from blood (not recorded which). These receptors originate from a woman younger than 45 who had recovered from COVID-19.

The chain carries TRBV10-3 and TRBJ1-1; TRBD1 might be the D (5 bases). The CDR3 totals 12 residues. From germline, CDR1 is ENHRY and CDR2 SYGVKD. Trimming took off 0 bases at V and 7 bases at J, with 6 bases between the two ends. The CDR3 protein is CAISESQGEAFF. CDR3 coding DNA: TGTGCCATCAGTGAGTCCCAGGGTGAAGCTTTCTTT.

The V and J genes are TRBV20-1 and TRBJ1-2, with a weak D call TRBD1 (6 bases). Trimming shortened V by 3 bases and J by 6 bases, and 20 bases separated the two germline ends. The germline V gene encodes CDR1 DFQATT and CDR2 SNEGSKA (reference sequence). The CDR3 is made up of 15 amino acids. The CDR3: CSASVTSGQKDGYTF. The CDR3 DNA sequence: TGCAGTGCTAGTGTAACATCGGGACAAAAGGATGGCTACACCTTC.

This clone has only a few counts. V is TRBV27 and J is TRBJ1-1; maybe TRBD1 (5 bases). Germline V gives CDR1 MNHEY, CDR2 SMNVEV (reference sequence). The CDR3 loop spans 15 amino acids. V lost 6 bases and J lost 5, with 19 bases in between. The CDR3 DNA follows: TGTGCCAGCAGCCCGACCCAGGGCCTCGGGACTGAAGCTTTCTTT. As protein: CASSPTQGLGTEAFF.

The CDR3 spells CASSLGPTAESGGYTF. The CDR3 DNA reads TGCGCCAGCAGCCTGGGGCCCACGGCAGAGTCGGGTGGCTACACCTTC. This chain uses TRBV4-3 with TRBJ1-2; weak D call: TRBD1 (5 bases). Germline assignment: CDR1 LGHNA and CDR2 YSLEER. This CDR3 region has 16 residues. Deletions cut 4 bases from V and 7 bases from J, with 22 bases between.

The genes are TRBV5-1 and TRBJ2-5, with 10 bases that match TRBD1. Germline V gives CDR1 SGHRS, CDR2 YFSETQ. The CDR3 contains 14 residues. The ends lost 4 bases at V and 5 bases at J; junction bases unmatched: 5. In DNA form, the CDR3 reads TGCGCCAGCAGCCGGGACAGGGGAGGCGAGACCCAGTACTTC. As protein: CASSRDRGGETQYF.

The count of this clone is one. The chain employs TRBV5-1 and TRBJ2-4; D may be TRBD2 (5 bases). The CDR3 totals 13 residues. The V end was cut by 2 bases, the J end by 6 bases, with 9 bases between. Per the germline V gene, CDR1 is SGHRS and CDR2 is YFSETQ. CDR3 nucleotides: TGCGCCAGCAGCTTTCTAGGACTAAACATTCAGTACTTC. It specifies CASSFLGLNIQYF.

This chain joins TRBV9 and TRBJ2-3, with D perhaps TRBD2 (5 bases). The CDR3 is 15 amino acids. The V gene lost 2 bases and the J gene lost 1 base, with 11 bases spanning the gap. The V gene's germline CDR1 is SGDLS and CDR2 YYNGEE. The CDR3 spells CASSVEARGTDTQYF. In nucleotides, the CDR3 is TGTGCCAGCAGCGTGGAGGCCCGGGGCACAGATACGCAGTATTTT.

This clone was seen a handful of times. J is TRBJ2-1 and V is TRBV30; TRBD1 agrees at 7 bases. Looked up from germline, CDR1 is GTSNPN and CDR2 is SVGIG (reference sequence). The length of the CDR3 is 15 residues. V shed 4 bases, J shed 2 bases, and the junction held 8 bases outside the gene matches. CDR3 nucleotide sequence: TGTGCCTGGAAGGCGGCAGGGGGAACCTACAATGAGCAGTTCTTC. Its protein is CAWKAAGGTYNEQFF.

In DNA form, the CDR3 reads TGTGCCAGCAGCCCGGCAGGGGGCGGGGCTGAAGCTTTCTTT. This translates into CASSPAGGGAEAFF. The chain combines TRBV7-9 with TRBJ1-1, with TRBD1 matching 8 bases. The CDR3 has 14 amino acids. CDR1 and CDR2 from the germline V gene are SEHNR and FQNEAQ (reference sequence). Losses at the gene ends were 5 bases for V and 6 bases for J; bases not matched to a gene: 8. The full variable domain, completed using reference TRBV7-9 and TRBJ1-1, is DTGVSQNPRHKITKRGQNVTFRCDPISEHNRLYWYRQTLGQGPEFLTYFQNEAQLEKSRLLSDRFSAERPKGSFSTLEIQRTEQGDSAMYLCASSPAGGGAEAFFGQGTRLTVV.

For the CDR3, the DNA is TGTGCCAGCAACTCCGTGGGGAGTGGGGAGACCCAGTACTTC. Translation gives CASNSVGSGETQYF. The chain joins TRBV2 to TRBJ2-5, with a tentative D call TRBD2 (5 bases). The CDR3 has 14 residues. Germline V lookup: CDR1 SNHLY, CDR2 FYNNEI. Trimming took 7 bases from V and 5 from J, leaving 17 bases between them.

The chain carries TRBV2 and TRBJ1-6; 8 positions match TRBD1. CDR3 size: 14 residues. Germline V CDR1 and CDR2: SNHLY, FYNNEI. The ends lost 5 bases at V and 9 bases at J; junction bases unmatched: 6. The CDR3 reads CASSQQGGVSPLHF. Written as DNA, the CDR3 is TGTGCCAGCAGTCAACAGGGGGGAGTTTCACCCCTCCACTTT.

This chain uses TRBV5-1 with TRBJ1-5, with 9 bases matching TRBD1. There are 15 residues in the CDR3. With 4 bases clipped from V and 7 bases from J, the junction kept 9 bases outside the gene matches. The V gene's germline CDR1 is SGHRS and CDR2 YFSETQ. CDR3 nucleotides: TGCGCCAGCAGCCCTACGGGACAGGGTCCCCAGCCCCAGCATTTT. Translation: CASSPTGQGPQPQHF.

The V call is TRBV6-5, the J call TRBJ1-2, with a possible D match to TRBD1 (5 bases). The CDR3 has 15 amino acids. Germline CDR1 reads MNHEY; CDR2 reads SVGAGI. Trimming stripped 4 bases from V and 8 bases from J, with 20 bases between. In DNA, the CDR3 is TGTGCCAGCAGTTCCAATTACGGGTCCCCAGGGGGCTACACCTTC. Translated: CASSSNYGSPGGYTF.

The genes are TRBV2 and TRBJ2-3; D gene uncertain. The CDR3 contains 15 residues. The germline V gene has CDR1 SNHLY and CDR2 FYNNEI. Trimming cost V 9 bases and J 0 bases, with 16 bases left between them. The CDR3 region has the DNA TGTGCCAGTCGACTCGGCCGTCTAAGCACAGATACGCAGTATTTT. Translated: CASRLGRLSTDTQYF.